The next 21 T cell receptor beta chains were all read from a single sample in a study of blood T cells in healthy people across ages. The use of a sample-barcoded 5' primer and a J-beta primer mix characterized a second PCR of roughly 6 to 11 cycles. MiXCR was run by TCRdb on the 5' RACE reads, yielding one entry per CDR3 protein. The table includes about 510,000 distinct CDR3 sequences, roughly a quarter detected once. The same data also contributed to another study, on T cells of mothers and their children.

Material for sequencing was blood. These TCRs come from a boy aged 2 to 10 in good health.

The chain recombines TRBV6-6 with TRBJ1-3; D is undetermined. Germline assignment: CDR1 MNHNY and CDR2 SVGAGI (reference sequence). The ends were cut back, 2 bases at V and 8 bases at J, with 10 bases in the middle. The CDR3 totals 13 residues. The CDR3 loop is CASSYDGVYTIYF. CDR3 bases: TGTGCCAGCAGTTACGATGGGGTTTACACCATATATTTT.

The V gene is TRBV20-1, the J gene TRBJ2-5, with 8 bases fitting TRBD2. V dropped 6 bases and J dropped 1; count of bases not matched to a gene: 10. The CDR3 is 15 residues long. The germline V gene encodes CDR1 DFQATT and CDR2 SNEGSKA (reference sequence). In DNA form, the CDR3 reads TGCAGTGCAACCCCCTATGCGGGGGGCCAAGAGACCCAGTACTTC. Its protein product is CSATPYAGGQETQYF.

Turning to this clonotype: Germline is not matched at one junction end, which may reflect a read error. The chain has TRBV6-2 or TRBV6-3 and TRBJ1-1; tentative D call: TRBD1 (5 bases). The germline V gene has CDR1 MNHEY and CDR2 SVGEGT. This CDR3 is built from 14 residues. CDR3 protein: CASSPIGGNTEASF. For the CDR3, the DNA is TGTGCCAGCAGCCCCATCGGGGGGAACACTGAAGCTTCCTTT.

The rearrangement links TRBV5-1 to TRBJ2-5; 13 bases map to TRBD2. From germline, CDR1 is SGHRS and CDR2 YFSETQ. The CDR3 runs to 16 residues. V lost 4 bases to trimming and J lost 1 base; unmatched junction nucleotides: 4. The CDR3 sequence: CASSPGTSGIQETQYF. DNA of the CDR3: TGCGCCAGCAGCCCCGGGACTAGCGGGATCCAAGAGACCCAGTACTTC. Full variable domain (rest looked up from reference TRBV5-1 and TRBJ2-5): KAGVTQTPRYLIKTRGQQVTLSCSPISGHRSVSWYQQTPGQGLQFLFEYFSETQRNKGNFPGRFSGRQFSNSRSEMNVSTLELGDSALYLCASSPGTSGIQETQYFGPGTRLLVL.

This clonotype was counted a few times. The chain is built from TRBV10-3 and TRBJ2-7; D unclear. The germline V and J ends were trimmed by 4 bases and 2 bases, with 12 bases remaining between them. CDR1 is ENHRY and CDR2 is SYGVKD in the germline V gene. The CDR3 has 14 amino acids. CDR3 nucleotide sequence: TGTGCCATCAGTGTTCGAAGGGCCGCCTACGAGCAGTACTTC. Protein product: CAISVRRAAYEQYF.

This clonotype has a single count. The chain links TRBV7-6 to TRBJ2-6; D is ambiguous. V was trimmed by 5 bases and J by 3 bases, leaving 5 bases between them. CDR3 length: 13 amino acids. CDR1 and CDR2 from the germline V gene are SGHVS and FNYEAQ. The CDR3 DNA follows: TGTGCCAGCAGCGTATTTGGGGCCAACGTCCTGACTTTC. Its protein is CASSVFGANVLTF.

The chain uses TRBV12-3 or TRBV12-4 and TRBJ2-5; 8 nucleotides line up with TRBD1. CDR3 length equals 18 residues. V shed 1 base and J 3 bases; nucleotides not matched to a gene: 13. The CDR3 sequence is CASSLVGPGGGGEETQYF. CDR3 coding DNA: TGTGCCAGCAGTTTAGTCGGCCCAGGGGGCGGCGGGGAAGAGACCCAGTACTTC.

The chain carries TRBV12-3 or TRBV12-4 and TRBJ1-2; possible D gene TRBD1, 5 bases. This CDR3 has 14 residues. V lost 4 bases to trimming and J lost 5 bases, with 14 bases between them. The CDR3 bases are TGTGCCAGCAGTTCTGGGGGTTTATGGTATGGCTACACCTTC. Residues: CASSSGGLWYGYTF.

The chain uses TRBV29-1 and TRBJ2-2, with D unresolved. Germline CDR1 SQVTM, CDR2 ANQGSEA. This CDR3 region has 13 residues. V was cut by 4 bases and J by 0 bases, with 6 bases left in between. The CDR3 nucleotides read TGCAGCGTTGGGAAAACGAACACCGGGGAGCTGTTTTTT. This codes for CSVGKTNTGELFF.

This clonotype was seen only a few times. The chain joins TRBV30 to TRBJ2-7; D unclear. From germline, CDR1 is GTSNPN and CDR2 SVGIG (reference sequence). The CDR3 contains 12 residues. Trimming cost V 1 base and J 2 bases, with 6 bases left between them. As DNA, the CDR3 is TGTGCCTGGAGTGGCGGACCCTACGAGCAGTACTTC. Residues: CAWSGGPYEQYF.

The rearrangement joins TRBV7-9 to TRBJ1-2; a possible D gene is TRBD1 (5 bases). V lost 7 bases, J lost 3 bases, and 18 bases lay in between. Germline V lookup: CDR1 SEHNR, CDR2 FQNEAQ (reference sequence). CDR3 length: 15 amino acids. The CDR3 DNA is TGTGCCAGCAAGGAGGGGAGCAGGGAGGACTATGGCTACACCTTC. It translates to CASKEGSREDYGYTF.

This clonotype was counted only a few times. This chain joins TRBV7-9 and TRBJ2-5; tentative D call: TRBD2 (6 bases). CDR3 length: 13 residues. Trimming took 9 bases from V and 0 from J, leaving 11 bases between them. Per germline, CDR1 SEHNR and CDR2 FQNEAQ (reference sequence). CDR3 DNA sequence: TGTGCCAGTGAAGGACTAAACCAAGAGACCCAGTACTTC. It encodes CASEGLNQETQYF.

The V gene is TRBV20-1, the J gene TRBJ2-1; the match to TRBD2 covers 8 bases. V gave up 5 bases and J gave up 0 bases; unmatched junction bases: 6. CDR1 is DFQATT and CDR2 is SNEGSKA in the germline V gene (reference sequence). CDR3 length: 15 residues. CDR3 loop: CSAYRGGSSYNEQFF. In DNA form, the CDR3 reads TGCAGTGCTTATCGGGGGGGGAGCTCCTACAATGAGCAGTTCTTC.

The CDR3 DNA reads as TGTGCCAGCAGCCAAGATCACCATGACTCTGAATACGAGCAGTACTTC. Translating gives CASSQDHHDSEYEQYF. The chain carries TRBV14 and TRBJ2-7; D unclear. In germline, CDR1 is SGHDN, CDR2 FVKESK. Trimming shortened V by 0 bases and J by 4 bases, and 16 bases separated the two germline ends. The CDR3 is 16 amino acids.

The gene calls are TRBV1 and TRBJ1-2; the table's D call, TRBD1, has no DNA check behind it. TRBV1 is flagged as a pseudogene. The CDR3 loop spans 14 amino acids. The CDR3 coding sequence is TGCACCAGCAGCCAGGCAGGGGCCTTTTCGGGCTACACCTTC. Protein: CTSSQAGAFSGYTF.

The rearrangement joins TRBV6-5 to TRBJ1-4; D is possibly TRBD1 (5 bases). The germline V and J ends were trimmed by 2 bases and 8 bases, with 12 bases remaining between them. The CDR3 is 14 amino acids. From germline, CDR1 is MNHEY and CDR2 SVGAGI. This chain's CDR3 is CASSYNVREEKLFF. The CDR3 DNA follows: TGTGCCAGCAGTTACAACGTCAGGGAGGAAAAACTGTTTTTT.

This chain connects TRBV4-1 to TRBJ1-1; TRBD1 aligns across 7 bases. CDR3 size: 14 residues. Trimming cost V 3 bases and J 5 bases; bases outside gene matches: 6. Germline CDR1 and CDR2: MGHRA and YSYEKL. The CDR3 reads CASSQTGFWTEAFF. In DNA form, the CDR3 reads TGCGCCAGCAGCCAGACAGGGTTCTGGACTGAAGCTTTCTTT.

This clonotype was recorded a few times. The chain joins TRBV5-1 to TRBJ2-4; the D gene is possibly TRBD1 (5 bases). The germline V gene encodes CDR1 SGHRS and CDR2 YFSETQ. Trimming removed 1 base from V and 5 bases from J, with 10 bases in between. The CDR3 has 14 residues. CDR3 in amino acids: CASSLPGMENIQYF. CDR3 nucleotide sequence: TGCGCCAGCAGCTTGCCAGGGATGGAAAACATTCAGTACTTC.

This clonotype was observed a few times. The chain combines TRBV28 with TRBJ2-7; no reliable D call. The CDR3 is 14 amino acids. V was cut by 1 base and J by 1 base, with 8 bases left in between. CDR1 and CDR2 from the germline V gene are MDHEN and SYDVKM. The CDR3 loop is CASSLSLGSYEQYF. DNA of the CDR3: TGTGCCAGCAGTTTATCCCTCGGATCCTACGAGCAGTACTTC. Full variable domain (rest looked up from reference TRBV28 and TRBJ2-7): DVKVTQSSRYLVKRTGEKVFLECVQDMDHENMFWYRQDPGLGLRLIYFSYDVKMKEKGDIPEGYSVSREKKERFSLILESASTNQTSMYLCASSLSLGSYEQYFGPGTRLTVT.

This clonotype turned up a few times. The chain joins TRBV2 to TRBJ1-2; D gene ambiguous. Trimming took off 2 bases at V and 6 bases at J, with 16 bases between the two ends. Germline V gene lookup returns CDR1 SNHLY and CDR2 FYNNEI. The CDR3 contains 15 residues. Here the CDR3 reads CASSERQLGRDGYTF. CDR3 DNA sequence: TGTGCCAGCAGTGAAAGGCAGCTCGGGAGGGATGGCTACACCTTC. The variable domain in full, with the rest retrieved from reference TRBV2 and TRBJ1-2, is EPEVTQTPSHQVTQMGQEVILRCVPISNHLYFYWYRQILGQKVEFLVSFYNNEISEKSEIFDDQFSVERPDGSNFTLKIRSTKLEDSAMYFCASSERQLGRDGYTFGSGTRLTVV.

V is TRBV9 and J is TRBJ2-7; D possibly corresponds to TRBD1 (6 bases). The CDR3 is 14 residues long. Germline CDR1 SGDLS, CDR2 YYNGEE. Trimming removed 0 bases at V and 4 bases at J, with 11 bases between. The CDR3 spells CASSVGTVGYEQYF. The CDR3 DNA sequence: TGTGCCAGCAGCGTAGGGACAGTCGGTTACGAGCAGTACTTC.